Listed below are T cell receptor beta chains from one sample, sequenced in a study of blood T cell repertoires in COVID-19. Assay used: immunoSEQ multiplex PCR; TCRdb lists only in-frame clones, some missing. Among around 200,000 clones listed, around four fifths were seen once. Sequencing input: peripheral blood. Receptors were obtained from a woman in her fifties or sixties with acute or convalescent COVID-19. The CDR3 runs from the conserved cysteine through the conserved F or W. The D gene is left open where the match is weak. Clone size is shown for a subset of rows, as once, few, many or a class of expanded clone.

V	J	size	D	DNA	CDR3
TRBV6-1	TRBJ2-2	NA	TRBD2	TGTGCCAGCAGTGAGTCGGCGGGAGGGACCGGGGAGCTGTTTTTT	CASSESAGGTGELFF
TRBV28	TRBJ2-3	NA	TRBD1	TGTGCCAGCATCAGGGGGCCCACAGATACGCAGTATTTT	CASIRGPTDTQYF
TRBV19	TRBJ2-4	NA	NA	TGTGCCAGTAGTATAGACAACAACTACCACATTCAGTACTTC	CASSIDNNYHIQYF
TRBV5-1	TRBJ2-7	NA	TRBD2	TGCGCCAGCAGCTTACTAGCGGGGAACTACGAGCAGTACTTC	CASSLLAGNYEQYF
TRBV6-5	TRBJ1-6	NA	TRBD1	TGTGCCAGCAGTTGGACAGGGGGCGTAGATAATTCACCCCTCCACTTT	CASSWTGGVDNSPLHF
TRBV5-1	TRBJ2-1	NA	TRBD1	TGCGCCAGCACACCGGGACAGGGTAAGGTCAATGAGCAGTTCTTC	CASTPGQGKVNEQFF
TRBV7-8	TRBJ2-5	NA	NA	TGTGCCAGCAGCTTACGGGGAAAGGAGACCCAGTACTTC	CASSLRGKETQYF
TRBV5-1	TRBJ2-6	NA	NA	TGCGCCAGCAGCCTTCCCTCGGTCGCGTCTGGGGCCAACGTCCTGACTTTC	CASSLPSVASGANVLTF
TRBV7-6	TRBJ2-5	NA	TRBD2	TGTGCCAGCAGCTTAATTGAAGTTCGAGCGGGAGGGGCAGAGACCCAGTACTTC	CASSLIEVRAGGAETQYF
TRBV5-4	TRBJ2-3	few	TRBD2	TGTGCCAGCAGCCCGCGGACTAGCGGGAGGGCCACAGATACGCAGTATTTT	CASSPRTSGRATDTQYF
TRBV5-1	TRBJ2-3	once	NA	TGCGCCAGCAGCTTAGGTGAGGGAGGAGTGACAGATACGCAGTATTTT	CASSLGEGGVTDTQYF
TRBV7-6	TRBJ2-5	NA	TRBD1	TGTGCCAGCAGCTTAACGACAGGGAATCGGGAGACCCAGTACTTC	CASSLTTGNRETQYF
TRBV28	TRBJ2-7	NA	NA	TGTGCCAGCAGCACAATTGGGACCTCAGTTGGGGGGGAGCAGTACTTC	CASSTIGTSVGGEQYF
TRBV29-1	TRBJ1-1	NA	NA	TGCAGCGTTGCCCCACAGGGTGGGTACACTGAAGCTTTCTTT	CSVAPQGGYTEAFF
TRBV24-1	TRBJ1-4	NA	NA	TGTGCCACCAGTGATGGCAGGCCATCAACTAATGAAAAACTGTTTTTT	CATSDGRPSTNEKLFF
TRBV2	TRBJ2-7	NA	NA	TGTGCCAGCAGGGCGACAGCCTCGTCGCACGAGCAGTACTTC	CASRATASSHEQYF
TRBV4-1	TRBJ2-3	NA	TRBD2	TGCGCCAGCAGCCCAGGAGCTAGCGGGAGTTTGGTAGATACGCAGTATTTT	CASSPGASGSLVDTQYF
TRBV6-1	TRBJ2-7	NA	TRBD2	TGTGCCAGCAGTGAAGAACCGGGACTAGACTACGAGCAGTACTTC	CASSEEPGLDYEQYF
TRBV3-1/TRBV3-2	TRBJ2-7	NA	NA	TGTGCCAGCAGGCAAGGGGCGACCTACGAGCAGTACTTC	CASRQGATYEQYF
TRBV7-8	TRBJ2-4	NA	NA	TGTGCCAGCAGCTTAGATGGGACTTTTTCAGGAGCCAAAAACATTCAGTACTTC	CASSLDGTFSGAKNIQYF
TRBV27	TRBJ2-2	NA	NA	TGTGCCAGCAGTTCCCGACATACCCCCCCCACCGGGGAGCTGTTTTTT	CASSSRHTPPTGELFF
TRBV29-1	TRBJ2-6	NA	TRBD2	TGCAGCGCCCGGACTAGCGGGGATGGCTCTGGGGCCAACGTCCTGACTTTC	CSARTSGDGSGANVLTF
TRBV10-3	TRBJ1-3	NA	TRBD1	TGTGCCACCCGGGACAGCTCTGGAAACACCATATATTTT	CATRDSSGNTIYF
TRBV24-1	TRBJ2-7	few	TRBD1	TGTGCCACCAGTGATGGACAGGGTCTCGAATACGAGCAGTACTTC	CATSDGQGLEYEQYF
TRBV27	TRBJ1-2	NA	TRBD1	TGTGCCAGCAGTTCCCCGGGACAGGGGGCTGGCTACACCTTC	CASSSPGQGAGYTF
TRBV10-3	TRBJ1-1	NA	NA	TGTGCCATCAGCGCGGGGAGGAACACTGAAGCTTTCTTT	CAISAGRNTEAFF
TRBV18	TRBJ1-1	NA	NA	TGTGCCAGCTCACCAGAGAGAAACACTGAAGCTTTCTTT	CASSPERNTEAFF
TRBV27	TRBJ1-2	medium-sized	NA	TGTGCCAGCAGTACAAGAAGGGGTACTACTAACTATGGCTACACCTTC	CASSTRRGTTNYGYTF
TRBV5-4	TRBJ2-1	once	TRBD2	TGTGCCAGCGGACTAGCGGCCATCAATGAGCAGTTCTTC	CASGLAAINEQFF
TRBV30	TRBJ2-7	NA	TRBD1	TGTGCCTGGAGCCTAGTCGGACAGGAGTTCTACGAGCAGTACTTC	CAWSLVGQEFYEQYF
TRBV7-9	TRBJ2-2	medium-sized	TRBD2	TGTGCCAGCAGCCACAATCCGGGACTAGCAACCGGGGAGCTGTTTTTT	CASSHNPGLATGELFF
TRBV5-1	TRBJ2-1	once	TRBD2	TGCGCCAGCAGGGAGGGACTAGCGGGCAATGAGCAGTTCTTC	CASREGLAGNEQFF
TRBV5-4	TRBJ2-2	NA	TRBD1	TGTGCCAGCAGCCAAGGGACAGGGGAAACCGGGGAGCTGTTTTTT	CASSQGTGETGELFF
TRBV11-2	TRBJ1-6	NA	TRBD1	TGTGCCAGCAGCTTAACAGGGGGCTGGGATTCACCCCTCCACTTT	CASSLTGGWDSPLHF
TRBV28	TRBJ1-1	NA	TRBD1	TGTGCCAGCAACCGACAGGGGAGGGTAGGCACTGAAGCTTTCTTT	CASNRQGRVGTEAFF
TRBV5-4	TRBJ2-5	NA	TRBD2	TGTGCCAGCAGGGGGTGGAGACTAGCGGCCGGGGAGACCCAGTACTTC	CASRGWRLAAGETQYF
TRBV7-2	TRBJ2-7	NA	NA	TGTGCCAGCAGCTTAGGGGTGCGAGGGGGTGAGCAGTACTTC	CASSLGVRGGEQYF